Each of the 5 T cell receptor beta chains below was sequenced from the same sample in a study of shared clonotypes between healthy human individuals. Libraries were prepared by immunoSEQ multiplex PCR; TCRdb keeps only in-frame clonotypes and omits some of them. The sample has over a million clones; roughly 80% are singletons. Sequencing was done on a sample of memory CD4+ T cells sorted from blood. Noted subset: CD45RA-negative fraction. These receptors all stem from a man younger than 35 in good health.

This chain uses TRBV10-3 with TRBJ2-1; D is unclear. This CDR3 comprises 14 residues. V lost 0 bases and J 5 bases, leaving 8 bases between the germline ends. Germline loops: CDR1 ENHRY, CDR2 SYGVKD. CDR3 amino acids: CAISESNQHNEQFF. CDR3 bases: TGTGCCATCAGTGAGTCGAATCAGCACAATGAGCAGTTCTTC.

The chain combines TRBV19 with TRBJ1-2, with 9 positions matching TRBD1. From germline, CDR1 is LNHDA and CDR2 SQIVND (reference sequence). CDR3 length: 15 amino acids. V was pared by 7 bases and J by 5 bases, with 11 bases of the junction left unmatched. CDR3 loop: CASTPQGALPYGYTF. For the CDR3, the DNA is TGTGCCAGTACCCCACAGGGGGCCTTACCTTATGGCTACACCTTC. The whole variable domain, remainder taken from reference TRBV19 and TRBJ1-2, is DGGITQSPKYLFRKEGQNVTLSCEQNLNHDAMYWYRQDPGQGLRLIYYSQIVNDFQKGDIAEGYSVSREKKESFPLTVTSAQKNPTAFYLCASTPQGALPYGYTFGSGTRLTVV.

This clone was observed many times. The chain couples TRBV2 to TRBJ2-1; TRBD2 aligns across 10 bases. The germline gives CDR1 SNHLY, CDR2 FYNNEI. The CDR3 length is 15 residues. After removal of 6 bases from V and 2 bases from J, the junction contained 4 bases not matched to a gene. CDR3 DNA sequence: TGTGCCAGCAGCCCGGGGACTAGCGCCTACAATGAGCAGTTCTTC. Translating gives CASSPGTSAYNEQFF.

V usage is TRBV6-1 and J usage is TRBJ1-2; 9 nucleotides agree with TRBD1. V gave up 6 bases and J gave up 4 bases; unmatched junction bases: 9. Germline V gives CDR1 MNHNS, CDR2 SASEGT. The length of the CDR3 is 15 residues. The CDR3 region has the DNA TGTGCCAGCAGGGGGACAGGGCCGAGCCCCTATGGCTACACCTTC. This encodes CASRGTGPSPYGYTF.

This chain links TRBV7-2 with TRBJ1-6; TRBD1 matches 9 bases. The CDR3 has 15 amino acids. CDR1 and CDR2 from the germline V gene are SGHTA and FQGNSA. The ends lost 1 base at V and 7 bases at J; junction bases unmatched: 2. CDR3 sequence (DNA): TGTGCCAGCAGCTTAGGGACAGGGGCCAATTCACCCCTCCACTTT. It encodes CASSLGTGANSPLHF.